This note documents a single TCR beta chain sequence. The CDR3 is 14 amino acids. Between the trimmed V and J ends, which lost 2 bases and 4 bases, there was a span of 9 bases. The germline CDR1 and CDR2 sequences are SEHNR and FQNEAQ (reference sequence). The data derive from a study of shared clonotypes between healthy human individuals. As defined, naive CD8 cells were CD45RO-negative and positively selected for CCR7, with terminally differentiated effector memory CD45RA+ cells excluded. The repertoire was sequenced with immunoSEQ multiplex PCR; TCRdb's copy has only in-frame clones and lacks some. The table lists hundreds of thousands of clones, about 95% of them singletons.

The V call is TRBV7-9, the J call TRBJ2-1, with D unresolved. This TCR came from a woman aged 30 to 39 in good health. Sample: naive CD8+ T cells sorted from blood. The CDR3 sequence is CASSLTHSYNEQFF. The CDR3 DNA reads TGTGCCAGCAGCTTAACCCATAGTTACAATGAGCAGTTCTTC.